This TCR beta chain was captured by sequencing in a study of blood T cell repertoires in COVID-19. Study background: T cells, B-cell-depleted T cells, or PBMCs provided the cDNA or gDNA that served as material.

The CDR3 has 13 amino acids. After removal of 6 bases from V and 2 bases from J, the junction contained 6 bases not matched to a gene. Germline V CDR1 and CDR2: SQVTM, ANQGSEA. This clone has a single count. Under the authors' procedure: Amplifying reference gene primers gave estimates of nucleated cell counts. Assay: immunoSEQ multiplex PCR; the TCRdb copy retains only in-frame clones and omits some. The D gene and trimming were derived from the DNA, and the V and J assignments and clone size from that table. The sample yields 180,000 or so clones, around 82% seen once. The chain carries TRBV29-1 and TRBJ1-1; 7 nucleotides align to TRBD1. The sequencing sample was made of peripheral blood. The origin of this receptor is a woman aged 80 or over with acute or convalescent COVID-19. This chain's CDR3 is CSVRTGGNTEAFF. The DNA of the CDR3 is TGCAGCGTGAGGACAGGCGGAAACACTGAAGCTTTCTTT.